One sample yielded the 15 T cell receptor beta chains listed below, sequenced in a study of blood T cell repertoires in COVID-19. The data were produced by immunoSEQ multiplex PCR, yet TCRdb's version contains in-frame clones alone and is incomplete. Of more than 95,000 clones listed, less than 85% were seen once; the top ten hold under 3%. Material for sequencing was peripheral blood. These receptors were taken from a man under 40 with acute or convalescent COVID-19.

V and J are TRBV15 and TRBJ1-6; tentative D call: TRBD1 (5 bases). V was pared by 0 bases and J by 7 bases, with 10 bases between. This CDR3 is 15 amino acids long. Germline CDR1 and CDR2: LNHNV and YYDKDF (reference sequence). The CDR3 spells CATSRDRGVNSPLHF. The CDR3 nucleotides are TGTGCCACCAGCAGAGATAGGGGTGTGAATTCACCCCTCCACTTT.

The chain links TRBV12-3 or TRBV12-4 to TRBJ2-5; D is perhaps TRBD2 (5 bases). CDR3 length: 13 amino acids. Trimming cost V 3 bases and J 2 bases, with 7 bases left between them. The CDR3 DNA reads as TGTGCCAGCAGTTTTAAGCGGCAAGAGACCCAGTACTTC. This translates into CASSFKRQETQYF.

The chain uses TRBV3-1 (or the pseudogene TRBV3-2) and TRBJ2-1; 13 positions match TRBD2. The ends lost 3 bases at V and 7 bases at J; junction bases unmatched: 3. The CDR3 consists of 15 residues. CDR1 is LGHDT, CDR2 YNNKEL, per germline (reference sequence). The CDR3 protein is CASSHTSGRVNEQFF. The CDR3 bases are TGTGCCAGCAGCCATACTAGCGGGAGGGTAAATGAGCAGTTCTTC.

The genes are TRBV27 and TRBJ1-3; TRBD1 is a possible D gene (6 bases). The CDR3 totals 13 residues. Trimming removed 6 bases at V and 4 bases at J, with 10 bases between. The germline V gene has CDR1 MNHEY and CDR2 SMNVEV (reference sequence). CDR3: CASRFTGGNTIYF. The CDR3 bases are TGTGCCAGCAGATTTACAGGGGGAAACACCATATATTTT.

The rearrangement uses TRBV29-1 and TRBJ2-4, with 7 bases that match TRBD1. Trimming at V came to 3 bases and at J to 4 bases, leaving 6 bases not matched to a gene. CDR3 length: 14 residues. Germline CDR1 SQVTM, CDR2 ANQGSEA. In nucleotides, the CDR3 is TGCAGCGTTGACCCCGGGACAGCTAAAAACATTCAGTACTTC. This sequence encodes CSVDPGTAKNIQYF.

The CDR3 sequence is CASSRRAGYEQYV. The CDR3 DNA sequence: TGTGCCAGTAGTCGGAGGGCAGGCTACGAGCAGTACGTC. The rearrangement joins TRBV19 to TRBJ2-7; D might be TRBD2 (6 bases). Trimming shortened V by 5 bases and J by 3 bases, and 11 bases separated the two germline ends. The length of the CDR3 is 13 residues. Germline V gene sequence: CDR1 LNHDA, CDR2 SQIVND (reference sequence).

Only a few counts were recorded for this clone. The V gene is TRBV27, the J gene TRBJ2-3; 11 bases are shared with TRBD2. V shed 4 bases, J shed 6 bases, and the junction held 9 bases outside the gene matches. Germline V gene data show CDR1 as MNHEY and CDR2 as SMNVEV (reference sequence). The CDR3 totals 16 residues. The CDR3 DNA reads TGTGCCAGCAGTTCGGGGAGACTAGCGGGGCCGGATACGCAGTATTTT. Its protein is CASSSGRLAGPDTQYF.

The chain has TRBV14 and TRBJ2-3, with 8 positions matching TRBD1. Germline trimming cut 4 bases from V and 3 bases from J; bases unmatched to any gene: 9. CDR1 is SGHDN and CDR2 is FVKESK in the germline V gene. This CDR3 is built from 16 residues. The CDR3 DNA follows: TGTGCCAGCAGCCCAGCCGACAGGGGATGGACAGATACGCAGTATTTT. As protein: CASSPADRGWTDTQYF. Together with reference TRBV14 and TRBJ2-3, the CDR3 gives the full variable domain: EAGVTQFPSHSVIEKGQTVTLRCDPISGHDNLYWYRRVMGKEIKFLLHFVKESKQDESGMPNNRFLAERTGGTYSTLKVQPAELEDSGVYFCASSPADRGWTDTQYFGPGTRLTVL.

The chain employs TRBV7-9 and TRBJ1-1; no clear D. Trimming pared 1 base from V and 1 base from J, leaving 10 bases between. Per the germline V gene, CDR1 is SEHNR and CDR2 is FQNEAQ (reference sequence). This CDR3 spans 15 amino acids. This chain's CDR3 is CASSLVLVKNTEAFF. The CDR3 coding sequence is TGTGCCAGCAGCTTAGTACTGGTGAAGAACACTGAAGCTTTCTTT.

In its sample, this clone was seen a few times. The chain couples TRBV6-4 to TRBJ2-5, with TRBD2 matching over 9 bases. The CDR3 contains 12 residues. Trimming cost V 6 bases and J 4 bases; bases outside gene matches: 0. Per germline, CDR1 MRHNA and CDR2 SNTAGT. DNA for the CDR3: TGTGCCAGCAGACTAGCGGGAGAGACCCAGTACTTC. It specifies CASRLAGETQYF.

The rearrangement joins TRBV12-5 to TRBJ2-3; the D is unclear. CDR1 is LGHNT, CDR2 FRNRAP, per germline. The CDR3 is 16 residues long. Trimming cost V 0 bases and J 4 bases, with 14 bases left between them. For the CDR3, the DNA is TGTGCTAGTGGTTTGGTACTCCAGAAGCGCCCAGATACGCAGTATTTT. Its translation: CASGLVLQKRPDTQYF.

The chain uses TRBV5-5 and TRBJ1-2; D gene ambiguous. This CDR3 contains 13 residues. Germline V CDR1 and CDR2: SGHKS, YYEKEE (reference sequence). Trimming took 4 bases from V and 0 from J, leaving 7 bases between them. The chain's CDR3 is CASSREANYGYTF. The CDR3 DNA follows: TGTGCCAGCAGCCGCGAGGCTAACTATGGCTACACCTTC. Looking up the rest from reference TRBV5-5 and TRBJ1-2 gives the full variable domain: DAGVTQSPTHLIKTRGQQVTLRCSPISGHKSVSWYQQVLGQGPQFIFQYYEKEERGRGNFPDRFSARQFPNYSSELNVNALLLGDSALYLCASSREANYGYTFGSGTRLTVV.

V and J are TRBV19 and TRBJ1-1, with a tentative D call TRBD1 (6 bases). Between the trimmed V and J ends, which lost 5 bases and 3 bases, there was a span of 28 bases. This CDR3 contains 19 residues. Germline V gene data show CDR1 as LNHDA and CDR2 as SQIVND (reference sequence). In DNA, the CDR3 is TGTGCCAGTAGTGCTCACCCTTCGGGGGGCGGTGCAGTGGACACTGAAGCTTTCTTT. Its translation: CASSAHPSGGGAVDTEAFF.

In its sample, this clone was seen once. The rearrangement links TRBV19 to TRBJ2-4; D is unclear. This CDR3 has 16 residues. V lost 5 bases to trimming and J lost 3 bases, with 17 bases between them. Looked up from germline, CDR1 is LNHDA and CDR2 is SQIVND (reference sequence). CDR3 coding DNA: TGTGCCAGTAGTTCCCACTCTTTTTTCGACAAAAACATTCAGTACTTC. It specifies CASSSHSFFDKNIQYF. Combining the CDR3 with reference TRBV19 and TRBJ2-4 gives the whole variable domain DGGITQSPKYLFRKEGQNVTLSCEQNLNHDAMYWYRQDPGQGLRLIYYSQIVNDFQKGDIAEGYSVSREKKESFPLTVTSAQKNPTAFYLCASSSHSFFDKNIQYFGAGTRLSVL.

This clone was detected a few times. The gene calls are TRBV30 and TRBJ2-1; tentative D call: TRBD1 (6 bases). The length of the CDR3 is 14 residues. The V gene lost 1 base and the J gene lost 3 bases, with 10 bases spanning the gap. Germline V CDR1 and CDR2: GTSNPN, SVGIG (reference sequence). CDR3 sequence (DNA): TGTGCCTGGAGTGGAGACAGGAACTACAATGAGCAGTTCTTC. It translates to CAWSGDRNYNEQFF.